The next 30 T cell receptor beta chains were all read from a single sample in a study of Graves' ophthalmopathy and Graves' hyperthyroidism. As the template, RNA transcripts were used to amplify TCR beta CDR3 regions. A first-round RT-PCR used HTBI primers, followed by a second-round multiplex PCR. In TCRdb, the multiplex PCR reads were re-called with MiXCR into one record per CDR3 protein. The profile shows a few hundred thousand distinct CDR3 sequences, 17% of them singletons. The sample consisted of peripheral blood. These receptors all stem from an adult man with Graves' ophthalmopathy.

The genes are TRBV11-2 and TRBJ1-1, with a possible D match to TRBD1 (6 bases). Germline V lookup: CDR1 SGHAT, CDR2 FQNNGV. CDR3 length: 15 residues. Trimming pared 0 bases from V and 4 bases from J, leaving 12 bases between. For the CDR3, the DNA is TGTGCCAGCAGCTTAGACAGGGGATATGGCACTGAAGCTTTCTTT. It codes for CASSLDRGYGTEAFF.

The chain carries TRBV12-3 or TRBV12-4 and TRBJ1-6, with TRBD1 as a possible D gene (6 bases). CDR3 length: 14 amino acids. Trimming cost V 2 bases and J 10 bases, with 12 bases left between them. CDR3 amino acids: CASSLTGGESPLHF. The DNA for the CDR3 is TGTGCCAGCAGTTTAACGGGGGGCGAGTCACCCCTCCACTTT.

This clonotype was recorded at least ten times. This chain connects TRBV27 to TRBJ1-6; the D is unclear. The length of the CDR3 is 15 residues. Between the trimmed V and J ends, which lost 0 bases and 5 bases, there was a span of 8 bases. The germline CDR1 and CDR2 sequences are MNHEY and SMNVEV (reference sequence). The CDR3, as DNA: TGTGCCAGCAGTTTATCGTGGCTGAATAATTCACCCCTCCACTTT. Encoded protein: CASSLSWLNNSPLHF.

This clonotype was counted many times. The chain recombines TRBV20-1 with TRBJ2-7; D is perhaps TRBD2 (5 bases). Germline V lookup: CDR1 DFQATT, CDR2 SNEGSKA (reference sequence). V was shortened by 0 bases and J by 0 bases, with 12 bases between the two germline ends. The CDR3 sequence is 15 residues long. Here the CDR3 DNA reads TGCAGTGCTAGAGATACTAGAATCCACTCCTACGAGCAGTACTTC. Amino acid sequence: CSARDTRIHSYEQYF.

The gene calls are TRBV29-1 and TRBJ1-1; maybe TRBD1 (6 bases). The V end was cut by 6 bases, the J end by 3 bases, with 11 bases between. The CDR3 is 12 amino acids. Germline V lookup: CDR1 SQVTM, CDR2 ANQGSEA. The CDR3 coding sequence is TGCAGCGTACAGGGAGGAGACACTGAAGCTTTCTTT. The encoded protein is CSVQGGDTEAFF.

This clonotype was recorded at least ten times. This chain links TRBV11-1 with TRBJ2-5; D gene unclear. This CDR3 spans 11 amino acids. Germline CDR1 and CDR2: SGHAT and FQDESV (reference sequence). The ends were cut back, 3 bases at V and 5 bases at J, with 4 bases in the middle. CDR3 sequence reads: CASSFVETQYF. CDR3 DNA sequence: TGTGCCAGCAGCTTCGTGGAGACCCAGTACTTC.

The count of this clonotype is one. The chain links TRBV24-1 to TRBJ1-1; D call uncertain. Per the germline V gene, CDR1 is KGHDR and CDR2 is SFDVKD. The CDR3 is made up of 13 amino acids. V was shortened by 6 bases and J by 4 bases, with 11 bases between the two germline ends. Here the CDR3 DNA reads TGTGCCACCAGTCTGACGGGGAGCACTGAAGCTTTCTTT. Amino acid sequence: CATSLTGSTEAFF.

This clonotype was seen at least ten times. V usage is TRBV29-1 and J usage is TRBJ1-1, with 8 bases that match TRBD1. The V gene end was trimmed by 1 base and the J gene end by 1 base; junction bases not matched to a gene: 2. The CDR3 loop spans 14 amino acids. Per the germline V gene, CDR1 is SQVTM and CDR2 is ANQGSEA. The DNA of the CDR3 is TGCAGCGTTGAAGGACAGGGGTGGAACACTGAAGCTTTCTTT. Translation gives CSVEGQGWNTEAFF. Looking up the rest from reference TRBV29-1 and TRBJ1-1 gives the full variable domain: SAVISQKPSRDICQRGTSLTIQCQVDSQVTMMFWYRQQPGQSLTLIATANQGSEATYESGFVIDKFPISRPNLTFSTLTVSNMSPEDSSIYLCSVEGQGWNTEAFFGQGTRLTVV.

The CDR3 is CASSVEWDTQTQYF. CDR3 bases: TGTGCCAGCAGCGTAGAATGGGACACGCAGACCCAGTACTTC. The chain carries TRBV9 and TRBJ2-5; a weak D match, TRBD1 (6 bases). CDR1 is SGDLS, CDR2 YYNGEE, per germline. Trimming left V 0 bases short and J 6 bases short, with 12 bases between. This CDR3 has 14 residues.

This clonotype appeared many times. The J gene is TRBJ1-5, the V gene TRBV27; D unresolved. Germline V CDR1 and CDR2: MNHEY, SMNVEV (reference sequence). V lost 6 bases and J lost 7, with 13 bases in between. The CDR3 has 13 residues. The CDR3 is CASRRTFSQPQHF. DNA of the CDR3: TGTGCCAGCAGGCGAACGTTTTCGCAGCCCCAGCATTTT.

In this sample, this clonotype turned up many times. CDR3 sequence reads: CASSGGAEVYGYTF. The CDR3 nucleotides read TGTGCCAGCAGCGGAGGGGCAGAGGTCTATGGCTACACCTTC. This chain links TRBV12-3 or TRBV12-4 with TRBJ1-2; D is possibly TRBD1 (5 bases). Trimming shortened V by 6 bases and J by 4 bases, and 15 bases separated the two germline ends. CDR3 length: 14 residues.

This clonotype was recorded at least ten times. V usage is TRBV7-2 and J usage is TRBJ2-7; a possible D gene is TRBD2 (6 bases). Trimming shortened V by 5 bases and J by 6 bases, and 17 bases separated the two germline ends. Germline V gene lookup returns CDR1 SGHTA and CDR2 FQGNSA. The CDR3 spans 14 residues. DNA of the CDR3: TGTGCCAGCAGCCAGATCGGGGGAGAGGGCGAGCAGTACTTC. This gives the protein CASSQIGGEGEQYF.

This clonotype occurred many times. The chain couples TRBV7-8 to TRBJ2-7; TRBD2 aligns across 9 bases. The CDR3 is 14 amino acids. The J segment lost 4 bases and the V segment lost 4 bases, leaving 5 bases of the junction unmatched. Germline V gene sequence: CDR1 SGHVS, CDR2 FQNEAQ. The CDR3 sequence is CASSSVRGGYEQYF. The CDR3 DNA reads as TGTGCCAGCAGCTCAGTGCGGGGGGGATACGAGCAGTACTTC.

This clonotype was recorded many times. The V and J genes are TRBV28 and TRBJ1-2; 7 nucleotides match TRBD1. There are 13 residues in the CDR3. V shed 4 bases and J 8 bases; nucleotides not matched to a gene: 7. In germline, CDR1 is MDHEN, CDR2 SYDVKM. CDR3 residues: CASSSTGAVGYTF. CDR3 nucleotide sequence: TGTGCCAGCAGTTCAACAGGGGCGGTGGGCTACACCTTC.

The genes are TRBV24-1 and TRBJ2-5; the match to TRBD2 covers 7 bases. Germline CDR1 reads KGHDR; CDR2 reads SFDVKD. The CDR3 is made up of 13 amino acids. The V segment lost 8 bases and the J segment 5 bases; nucleotides outside the gene matches: 7. The CDR3 DNA reads TGTGCCACCAATAGGGTTAGCGGGGAGACCCAGTACTTC. It specifies CATNRVSGETQYF.

In this sample, this clonotype turned up many times. The chain uses TRBV7-2 and TRBJ1-5; D gene ambiguous. The CDR3 runs to 13 residues. The germline CDR1 and CDR2 sequences are SGHTA and FQGNSA. The ends were cut back, 6 bases at V and 2 bases at J, with 8 bases in the middle. DNA for the CDR3: TGTGCCAGCAGTCCCATGGGCAATCAGCCCCAGCATTTT. Its translation is CASSPMGNQPQHF.

This chain connects TRBV11-2 to TRBJ1-5; a possible D gene is TRBD1 (5 bases). The CDR3 spans 16 residues. V was clipped by 4 bases and J by 3 bases, with 16 bases between them. Germline CDR1 and CDR2: SGHAT and FQNNGV. CDR3 residues: CASSSRGGGSNQPQHF. CDR3 DNA: TGTGCCAGCAGCTCGCGCGGGGGGGGGTCCAATCAGCCCCAGCATTTT.

This clonotype was seen at least ten times. The chain combines TRBV7-6 with TRBJ1-1; 9 positions match TRBD1. The CDR3 is made up of 14 amino acids. The trim removed 6 bases at V and 5 bases at J, leaving 7 bases unmatched. Germline CDR1 reads SGHVS; CDR2 reads FNYEAQ. The CDR3 is CASRADRGRTEAFF. The CDR3 region has the DNA TGTGCCAGCAGAGCGGACAGGGGAAGGACTGAAGCTTTCTTT. Together with reference TRBV7-6 and TRBJ1-1, the CDR3 gives the full variable domain: GAGVSQSPRYKVTKRGQDVALRCDPISGHVSLYWYRQALGQGPEFLTYFNYEAQQDKSGLPNDRFSAERPEGSISTLTIQRTEQRDSAMYRCASRADRGRTEAFFGQGTRLTVV.

This clonotype was counted ten times or more. The chain joins TRBV3-1 to TRBJ1-2; D uncertain. The germline V gene has CDR1 LGHDT and CDR2 YNNKEL (reference sequence). Trimming cost V 0 bases and J 4 bases, with 18 bases left between them. The CDR3 spans 17 residues. The DNA for the CDR3 is TGTGCCAGCAGCCAAGAGAGTGCGGACGGACCGCCCTATGGCTACACCTTC. This codes for CASSQESADGPPYGYTF.

This clonotype was seen at least ten times. The J gene is TRBJ2-7, the V gene TRBV6-1, with D perhaps assigned TRBD1 or TRBD2 (5 bases each). The V end lost 6 bases, the J end lost 2 bases, and 14 bases lay between the germline ends. This CDR3 comprises 14 residues. Germline V gene lookup returns CDR1 MNHNS and CDR2 SASEGT. The CDR3, as DNA: TGTGCCAGCAGCCCCCGGGACGCCACCTACGAGCAGTACTTC. Its protein is CASSPRDATYEQYF.

The genes are TRBV11-2 and TRBJ2-7; D is tentatively TRBD1 or TRBD2 (5 bases each). Germline-derived CDR1 and CDR2 are SGHAT and FQNNGV. V shed 2 bases and J shed 4 bases, with 18 bases lying between them. CDR3 length equals 16 residues. CDR3 nucleotides: TGTGCCAGCAGCTTAAACCGGGACCCGCTGATTTACGAGCAGTACTTC. It is translated as CASSLNRDPLIYEQYF.

This chain joins TRBV5-1 and TRBJ2-5; a possible D gene is TRBD1 (6 bases). The CDR3 has 16 amino acids. Per the germline V gene, CDR1 is SGHRS and CDR2 is YFSETQ. The V end was cut by 6 bases, the J end by 0 bases, with 18 bases between. CDR3 sequence (DNA): TGCGCCAGCACCCTATCCGCAGGGGCCCACCAAGAGACCCAGTACTTC. Amino acids: CASTLSAGAHQETQYF. Variable domain in full (rest from reference TRBV5-1 and TRBJ2-5): KAGVTQTPRYLIKTRGQQVTLSCSPISGHRSVSWYQQTPGQGLQFLFEYFSETQRNKGNFPGRFSGRQFSNSRSEMNVSTLELGDSALYLCASTLSAGAHQETQYFGPGTRLLVL.

There are many counts of this clonotype. V usage is TRBV6-2 or TRBV6-3 and J usage is TRBJ2-2, with 8 positions matching TRBD2. Looked up from germline, CDR1 is MNHEY and CDR2 is SVGEGT. V lost 2 bases to trimming and J lost 6 bases; unmatched junction nucleotides: 14. This CDR3 comprises 18 residues. CDR3 loop: CASSYTAGVAGYPGELFF. The CDR3 DNA follows: TGTGCCAGCAGTTACACCGCGGGGGTAGCGGGATATCCCGGGGAGCTGTTTTTT.

This clonotype was counted once. The chain joins TRBV15 to TRBJ1-1; D gene unclear. Trimming took off 0 bases at V and 5 bases at J, with 7 bases between the two ends. The CDR3 covers 13 residues. Germline V gene sequence: CDR1 LNHNV, CDR2 YYDKDF (reference sequence). CDR3 residues: CATSREAGTEAFF. CDR3 nucleotides: TGTGCCACCAGCAGAGAAGCGGGGACTGAAGCTTTCTTT.

This clonotype was found many times. This chain uses TRBV6-1 with TRBJ1-5; D is perhaps TRBD1 (6 bases). Trimming cost V 2 bases and J 6 bases, with 14 bases left between them. Germline assignment: CDR1 MNHNS and CDR2 SASEGT. This CDR3 spans 15 amino acids. CDR3 DNA: TGTGCCAGCAGTGAATGGGGGGCGATCGGTCAGCCCCAGCATTTT. This translates into CASSEWGAIGQPQHF.

This rearrangement joins TRBV5-1 to TRBJ1-5, with D tentatively TRBD1 (6 bases). V was trimmed by 0 bases and J by 6 bases, leaving 10 bases between them. Germline assignment: CDR1 SGHRS and CDR2 YFSETQ. The CDR3 totals 14 residues. CDR3 sequence (DNA): TGCGCCAGCAGCTTGGGGGGGCTGGGTCAGCCCCAGCATTTT. It translates to CASSLGGLGQPQHF.

This clonotype has a count of ten or more. V gene TRBV20-1 combines with J gene TRBJ1-5, with D unresolved. Germline lookup yields CDR1 DFQATT and CDR2 SNEGSKA (reference sequence). V was shortened by 2 bases and J by 2 bases, with 13 bases between the two germline ends. The CDR3 runs to 15 residues. CDR3 in DNA: TGCAGTGCTAGATTTGCCGGGGTTGGCAATCAGCCCCAGCATTTT. This translates into CSARFAGVGNQPQHF.

This clonotype was picked up a small number of times. The V and J genes are TRBV6-1 and TRBJ1-1; D remains ambiguous. Germline V CDR1 and CDR2: MNHNS, SASEGT. The CDR3 is made up of 12 amino acids. Trimming removed 6 bases at V and 0 bases at J, with 5 bases between. Here the CDR3 reads CASSKMNTEAFF. The CDR3 DNA follows: TGTGCCAGCAGCAAGATGAACACTGAAGCTTTCTTT.

V and J are TRBV6-1 and TRBJ2-7, with a tentative D call TRBD2 (5 bases). The J call is in doubt because the DNA end fits TRBJ2-1 better. Germline loops: CDR1 MNHNS, CDR2 SASEGT. The CDR3 is 12 amino acids. CDR3 coding DNA: TGTGCCAGCATCCGGGATACCTACGAGCAGTTCTTC. It yields the protein CASIRDTYEQFF.

This clonotype was counted many times. The V call is TRBV12-3 or TRBV12-4, the J call TRBJ2-6; D is ambiguous. Trimming left V 3 bases short and J 0 bases short, with 12 bases between. This CDR3 contains 17 residues. CDR3 region: CASSLASLSSGANVLTF. The CDR3, as DNA: TGTGCCAGCAGTTTGGCATCATTGTCCTCTGGGGCCAACGTCCTGACTTTC.